This T cell receptor beta chain is from a study of T cell responses to AZD1222 COVID-19 vaccine. Second-dose intervals of approximately 4 or approximately 12 weeks were pooled. Remarks on this clone: The antigen remains unidentified.

Whole-study findings and limits: Spike-specific TCR depth and breadth grew after two AZD1222 doses. Possibly, clonal diversity was underestimated; donors were largely white British and included more females. Unmutated variant regions are reportedly the target of nearly half of TCRs that are spike-specific.

Only in-frame clones appear in the TCRdb table, and some are missing; sequencing was by immunoSEQ multiplex PCR. The top ten clones hold around 4.5% of a sample with some 170,000 clones, around 89% of them seen once. Trimming pared 7 bases from V and 4 bases from J, leaving 13 bases between. Germline values: CDR1 SQVTM, CDR2 ANQGSEA. The CDR3 length is 13 residues. The clonotype comes from an adult who received the AZD1222 COVID-19 vaccine. The sequencing used peripheral blood, collected 28 days after the second AZD1222 dose. The rearrangement links TRBV29-1 to TRBJ1-4, with D uncertain. CDR3 in DNA: TGCAGCGCCCGAGGAAGGGATAATGAAAAACTGTTTTTT. This encodes CSARGRDNEKLFF. Full variable domain (rest looked up from reference TRBV29-1 and TRBJ1-4): SAVISQKPSRDICQRGTSLTIQCQVDSQVTMMFWYRQQPGQSLTLIATANQGSEATYESGFVIDKFPISRPNLTFSTLTVSNMSPEDSSIYLCSARGRDNEKLFFGSGTQLSVL.